One sample yielded the 11 T cell receptor beta chains listed below, sequenced in a study of shared clonotypes between healthy human individuals. The repertoire was sequenced with immunoSEQ multiplex PCR; TCRdb's copy has only in-frame clones and lacks some. The top ten clones hold 0.1% to 0.15% of a sample with over 2 million clones, 85% to 95% of them seen once. Source material: naive CD4+ T cells sorted from blood. The subset denotes: CD45RA+ positively selected. The receptor set was obtained from a man between 18 and 29 years old in good health.

For this clone: Different DNA sequences within this sample yield the same CDR3. V gene TRBV5-4 combines with J gene TRBJ2-3, with D hard to call. The CDR3 contains 12 residues. CDR1 SGHNT and CDR2 YYREEE come from the germline V gene (reference sequence). V dropped 4 bases and J dropped 0 bases, with 3 bases sitting between them. In nucleotides, the CDR3 is TGTGCCAGCAGCCGTAGCACAGATACGCAGTATTTT. Its translation is CASSRSTDTQYF.

This rearrangement joins TRBV2 to TRBJ1-1, with 9 bases lining up with TRBD1. The CDR3 length is 14 residues. V lost 5 bases and J lost 4; bases outside the gene matches: 5. Germline loops: CDR1 SNHLY, CDR2 FYNNEI. DNA of the CDR3: TGTGCCAGCAGTAAAGAGGACAGGGGCACTGAAGCTTTCTTT. This translates into CASSKEDRGTEAFF.

The chain combines TRBV28 with TRBJ1-1; D remains ambiguous. Germline CDR1 MDHEN, CDR2 SYDVKM. With 8 bases removed from V and 4 bases from J, the gap between germline ends came to 11 bases. This CDR3 contains 12 residues. The CDR3 is CASQPAGTEAFF. The CDR3 DNA reads as TGTGCCAGCCAACCCGCGGGCACTGAAGCTTTCTTT.

The rearrangement joins TRBV25-1 to TRBJ2-7; D is perhaps TRBD1 or TRBD2 (5 bases each). CDR3 length: 15 residues. V was shortened by 1 base and J by 4 bases, with 14 bases between the two germline ends. Germline V gene lookup returns CDR1 MGHDK and CDR2 SYGVNS. This CDR3 is CASSESGGLGYEQYF. The CDR3 nucleotides read TGTGCCAGCAGTGAATCTGGGGGTTTGGGTTACGAGCAGTACTTC.

CDR3 in DNA: TGCGCCAGCAGCGACGGTAGCTCTGGAAACACCATATATTTT. It encodes CASSDGSSGNTIYF. The rearrangement uses TRBV5-1 and TRBJ1-3; D is uncertain. This CDR3 contains 14 residues. V gave up 4 bases and J gave up 0 bases, with 8 bases separating them. Germline V gene lookup returns CDR1 SGHRS and CDR2 YFSETQ.

The rearrangement joins TRBV10-3 to TRBJ2-2; 7 nucleotides align to TRBD1. Germline trimming cut 4 bases from V and 6 bases from J; bases unmatched to any gene: 8. The CDR3 loop spans 15 amino acids. Germline V gene sequence: CDR1 ENHRY, CDR2 SYGVKD. The CDR3 region has the DNA TGTGCCATCAGTGCCATACAGGGGAAGGCCGGGGAGCTGTTTTTT. Protein product: CAISAIQGKAGELFF.

The rearrangement links TRBV6-5 to TRBJ1-4; D is possibly TRBD1 (5 bases). Germline V lookup: CDR1 MNHEY, CDR2 SVGAGI. CDR3 length: 14 residues. The V end was cut by 10 bases, the J end by 8 bases, with 20 bases between. The CDR3: CATRAGSAREKLFF. In DNA form, the CDR3 reads TGTGCCACCCGTGCAGGGAGCGCGCGCGAAAAACTGTTTTTT.

V is TRBV18 and J is TRBJ1-1; D not resolved. V was clipped by 1 base and J by 3 bases, with 12 bases between them. The CDR3 is 15 amino acids. Germline loops: CDR1 KGHSH, CDR2 LQKENI. This CDR3 reads CASSPLKSSDTEAFF. CDR3 nucleotides: TGTGCCAGCTCACCACTTAAGAGCTCGGACACTGAAGCTTTCTTT.

This clone was detected a few times. The V gene is TRBV19, the J gene TRBJ2-2, with 9 bases identical to TRBD1. J was trimmed by 4 bases and V by 7 bases; bases with no gene match: 4. The CDR3 has 14 residues. CDR1 is LNHDA, CDR2 SQIVND, per germline (reference sequence). The CDR3, as DNA: TGTGCCAGTACGGGACAGGGATTCACCGGGGAGCTGTTTTTT. Encoded protein: CASTGQGFTGELFF.

The chain uses TRBV2 and TRBJ2-7, with 13 bases matching TRBD2. Germline CDR1 is SNHLY and CDR2 is FYNNEI. The CDR3 loop spans 15 amino acids. V was pared by 7 bases and J by 0 bases, with 3 bases of the junction left unmatched. The CDR3 DNA is TGTGCCAGCATGCGGACTAGCGGGAGCTCCTACGAGCAGTACTTC. Translating gives CASMRTSGSSYEQYF.

J is TRBJ2-7 and V is TRBV11-2; a weak D match, TRBD2 (5 bases). Trimming stripped 5 bases from V and 4 bases from J, with 21 bases between. CDR1 SGHAT and CDR2 FQNNGV come from the germline V gene. This CDR3 spans 16 amino acids. CDR3 in amino acids: CASSTSGETGFYEQYF. DNA of the CDR3: TGTGCCAGCAGCACATCCGGGGAGACGGGATTTTACGAGCAGTACTTC.